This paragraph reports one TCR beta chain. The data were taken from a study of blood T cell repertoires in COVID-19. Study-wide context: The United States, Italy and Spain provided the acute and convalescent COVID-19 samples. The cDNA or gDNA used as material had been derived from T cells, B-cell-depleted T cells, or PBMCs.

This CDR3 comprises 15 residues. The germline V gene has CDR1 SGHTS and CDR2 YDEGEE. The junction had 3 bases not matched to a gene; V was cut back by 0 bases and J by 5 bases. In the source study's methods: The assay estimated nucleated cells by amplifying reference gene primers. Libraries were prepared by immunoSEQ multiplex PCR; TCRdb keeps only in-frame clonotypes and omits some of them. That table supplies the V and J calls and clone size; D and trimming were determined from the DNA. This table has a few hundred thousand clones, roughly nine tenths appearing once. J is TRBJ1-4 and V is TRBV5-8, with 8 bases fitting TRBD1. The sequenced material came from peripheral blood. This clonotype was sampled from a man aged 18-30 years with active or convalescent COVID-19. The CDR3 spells CASSLGAGGNEKLFF. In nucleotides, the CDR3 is TGTGCCAGCAGCTTGGGGGCAGGGGGCAATGAAAAACTGTTTTTT.